These 4 T cell receptor beta chains originate from one sample sequenced in a study of blood T cell repertoires in COVID-19. Only in-frame clones appear in the TCRdb table, and some are missing; sequencing was by immunoSEQ multiplex PCR. The table has over 100,000 clones, about nine tenths seen once. Sequencing was done on a sample of peripheral blood. These receptors all stem from a man between 50 and 59 years old with acute or convalescent COVID-19.

The chain joins TRBV21-1 to TRBJ1-2. TRBV21-1 is a pseudogene segment. The CDR3 consists of 14 residues. CDR3 sequence: CASSKQRANYGYTF. Written as DNA, the CDR3 is TGTGCCAGCAGCAAACAGAGAGCGAACTATGGCTACACCTTC.

The rearrangement joins TRBV28 to TRBJ2-7; weak D call: TRBD2 (5 bases). This CDR3 has 12 amino acids. Germline V gene lookup returns CDR1 MDHEN and CDR2 SYDVKM. Trimming took 5 bases from V and 3 from J, leaving 8 bases between them. The DNA of the CDR3 is TGTGCCAGCAGTGAGGGTAACTACGAGCAGTACTTC. It specifies CASSEGNYEQYF.

This sequence joins TRBV19 and TRBJ2-7, with TRBD2 matching 7 bases. With V trimmed by 9 bases and J by 0 bases, 8 bases remained unmatched. This CDR3 comprises 14 residues. Per germline, CDR1 LNHDA and CDR2 SQIVND (reference sequence). The CDR3 loop is CASASSGISYEQYF. The CDR3 nucleotides read TGTGCCAGCGCTAGCAGCGGGATCTCCTACGAGCAGTACTTC.

The V call is TRBV19, the J call TRBJ1-5, with a weak D call TRBD1 (6 bases). The CDR3 is made up of 11 amino acids. The V end lost 8 bases, the J end lost 9 bases, and 11 bases lay between the germline ends. Germline assignment: CDR1 LNHDA and CDR2 SQIVND (reference sequence). The CDR3 coding sequence is TGTGCCAGTGGGACAATCCGGCCCCAGCATTTT. Translating it yields CASGTIRPQHF.